The 30 T cell receptor beta chains in this list originate from one sample, sequenced in a study of T cell clonality in common variable immunodeficiency. Here immunoSEQ multiplex PCR was the method, and the copy in TCRdb shows in-frame clones only, minus some. This sample comprises more than 25,000 clones, none seen once only. Study-level points and caveats: In common variable immunodeficiency, TCR beta chains reportedly carried fewer deletions and N-nucleotide insertions.

These receptors have no known antigen. The sample consisted of peripheral blood mononuclear cells. These receptor sequences come from a human donor with common variable immunodeficiency.

This clone was counted between two and nine times. The CDR3 is cut off 3 residues early in the read; its end comes from the germline J gene. The chain carries TRBV6-1 and TRBJ1-5, with 7 bases matching TRBD1. The CDR3 runs 15 residues. Germline CDR1 is MNHNS and CDR2 is SASEGT. V trimming: 3 bases; J trimming: 4 bases; junction bases outside the gene matches: 6. The part of the CDR3 DNA that was read is TGTGCCAGCAGTGACTGGACAGGTAGTAATCAGCCC. This translates into CASSDWTGSNQP. The CDR3 reads in full as CASSDWTGSNQPQHF.

Of note for this clone: The read gets to within 3 residues of the CDR3 end, and the germline J gene fills in the rest. The chain couples TRBV30 to TRBJ1-2, with 8 bases identical to TRBD1. V lost 3 bases, J lost 4 bases, and 10 bases stayed unmatched. The CDR3 is made up of 15 amino acids. The germline gives CDR1 GTSNPN, CDR2 SVGIG (reference sequence). The CDR3 loop is CAWSPPDRGSYGYTF. Incomplete CDR3 DNA: TGTGCCTGGAGCCCCCCTGACAGGGGCAGCTATGGC.

This clone was counted many times. The CDR3 end is not reached by the read, which stops 3 residues before it; the germline J gene fills it in. V usage is TRBV13 and J usage is TRBJ2-7, with 11 bases identical to TRBD2. The CDR3 spans 14 residues. J lost 6 bases, V lost 5 bases, and 6 bases had no gene match. Germline CDR1 and CDR2: PRHDT and FYEKMQ (reference sequence). The CDR3 here is CASSGELAGVEQYF. The part of the CDR3 DNA that was read is TGTGCCAGCAGCGGGGAACTAGCGGGAGTCGAG.

This clone showed up just a few times. The observed sequence ends 3 residues before the CDR3 terminus, with the missing tail filled in from the germline J gene. The gene calls are TRBV30 and TRBJ1-2; a weak D match, TRBD1 (6 bases). CDR1 and CDR2 from the germline V gene are GTSNPN and SVGIG (reference sequence). The CDR3 loop spans 11 amino acids. CDR3 DNA (partial): TGTGCCTCCAACTCAGGGGTCGGC. Amino acids: CASNSGVG. In full, the CDR3 is CASNSGVGYTF. Full variable domain (remainder filled in from reference TRBV30 and TRBJ1-2): SQTIHQWPATLVQPVGSPLSLECTVEGTSNPNLYWYRQAAGRGLQLLFYSVGIGQISSEVPQNLSASRPQDRQFILSSKKLLLSDSGFYLCASNSGVGYTFGSGTRLTVV.

This clone has ten or more counts. The read is 3 residues too short to cover the CDR3 end, so that end is filled in from the germline J gene. V gene TRBV7-7 combines with J gene TRBJ2-5; TRBD2 matches at 11 bases. Trimming at V came to 2 bases and at J to 5 bases, leaving 4 bases not matched to a gene. The CDR3 consists of 15 residues. CDR1 SSHAT and CDR2 FNYEAQ come from the germline V gene (reference sequence). Here the CDR3 reads CASSLLASGRETQYF. Partial CDR3 DNA: TGTGCCAGCAGCTTATTGGCTAGCGGGAGGGAGACC.

Of note for this clone: The read is 3 residues too short to cover the CDR3 end, so that end is filled in from the germline J gene. The chain employs TRBV19 and TRBJ1-2; D gene ambiguous. Trimming removed 3 bases from V and 6 bases from J, with 11 bases in between. Germline values: CDR1 LNHDA, CDR2 SQIVND (reference sequence). The CDR3 totals 13 residues. The DNA read from the CDR3 is TGTGCCAGTAGTATCTTCGTGTCCGATGGC. Its translation: CASSIFVSDG. The entire CDR3 reads CASSIFVSDGYTF.

In this sample, this clone turned up many times. The CDR3 end lies 3 residues beyond the end of the read and is filled in from the germline J gene. This chain connects TRBV5-1 to TRBJ1-3; tentative D call: TRBD1 (5 bases). CDR1 is SGHRS and CDR2 is YFSETQ in the germline V gene. Trimming took 5 bases from V and 0 from J, leaving 18 bases between them. There are 17 residues in the CDR3. The sequenced part of the CDR3 DNA is TGCGCCAGCAGGAGGGGATATGCCACGATCTCTGGAAACACC. Translation: CASRRGYATISGNT. The entire CDR3 is CASRRGYATISGNTIYF. Complete variable domain (other parts from reference TRBV5-1 and TRBJ1-3): KAGVTQTPRYLIKTRGQQVTLSCSPISGHRSVSWYQQTPGQGLQFLFEYFSETQRNKGNFPGRFSGRQFSNSRSEMNVSTLELGDSALYLCASRRGYATISGNTIYFGEGSWLTVV.

Only a few counts were recorded for this clone. Sequencing ends 3 residues short of the CDR3 end; the germline J gene provides the rest. The rearrangement uses TRBV19 and TRBJ1-5; 7 bases fit TRBD1. The CDR3 sequence is 17 residues long. The ends lost 7 bases at V and 0 bases at J; junction bases unmatched: 12. Germline CDR1 is LNHDA and CDR2 is SQIVND (reference sequence). CDR3 region: CASNQARGSGSNQPQHF. The covered CDR3 bases are TGTGCCAGTAACCAGGCCAGGGGGAGCGGTAGCAATCAGCCC. The variable domain in full, with the rest retrieved from reference TRBV19 and TRBJ1-5, is DGGITQSPKYLFRKEGQNVTLSCEQNLNHDAMYWYRQDPGQGLRLIYYSQIVNDFQKGDIAEGYSVSREKKESFPLTVTSAQKNPTAFYLCASNQARGSGSNQPQHFGDGTRLSIL.

This clone showed up many times. The read stops 3 residues short of the end of the CDR3; the missing end is completed from the germline J gene. V usage is TRBV7-3 and J usage is TRBJ2-1, with D perhaps being TRBD1 or TRBD2 (6 bases each). Germline V lookup: CDR1 SGHTA, CDR2 FQGTGA. The CDR3 is 12 residues long. The covered CDR3 bases are TGTGCAAGCGGGCAGGGGCGCAATGAG. Its protein is CASGQGRNE. The entire CDR3 sequence reads CASGQGRNEQFF.

Ten or more counts support this clone. Read sequence stops 3 residues before the CDR3 end, and the germline J gene provides the missing end. This rearrangement joins TRBV20-1 to TRBJ1-5; no firm D call. The length of the CDR3 is 12 residues. Germline CDR1 is DFQATT and CDR2 is SNEGSKA (reference sequence). The V and J ends lost 3 bases and 2 bases respectively, with 5 bases between them. CDR3 loop: CSARSGNQPQHF. The CDR3 DNA, read in part, is TGCAGTGCTAGGTCCGGCAATCAGCCC.

This clone was detected a few times. The DNA ends 3 residues before the CDR3 does, and the rest of the CDR3 is filled in from the germline J gene. The chain employs TRBV20-1 and TRBJ2-7; TRBD2 aligns across 15 bases. The CDR3 spans 16 residues. Germline V gives CDR1 DFQATT, CDR2 SNEGSKA (reference sequence). V dropped 3 bases and J dropped 6; count of bases not matched to a gene: 9. This CDR3 reads CSARRTSGRASGEQYF. CDR3 DNA, as far as it was read: TGCAGTGCTAGGAGGACTAGCGGGAGGGCCTCGGGCGAG.

This clone was seen more than once but under ten times. The CDR3 goes on 3 residues after the read ends, and that part is filled in from the germline J gene. The chain has TRBV20-1 and TRBJ1-1; D unresolved. The germline V gene encodes CDR1 DFQATT and CDR2 SNEGSKA (reference sequence). Trimming removed 3 bases from V and 0 bases from J, with 8 bases in between. The CDR3 consists of 13 residues. CDR3 amino acids: CSARNSMNTEAFF. Incomplete CDR3 DNA: TGCAGTGCTAGGAACAGCATGAACACTGAA.

This clone was seen at least ten times. The observed sequence ends 3 residues before the CDR3 terminus, with the missing tail filled in from the germline J gene. This rearrangement joins TRBV6-2 or TRBV6-3 to TRBJ2-1; 12 bases are shared with TRBD2. The germline V gene has CDR1 MNHEY and CDR2 SVGEGT. The CDR3 is 16 residues long. Trimming at V came to 2 bases and at J to 6 bases, leaving 5 bases not matched to a gene. The CDR3 bases that were read are TGTGCCAGCAGTTACGGCCTAGCGGGAGGGGTCAATGAG. This translates into CASSYGLAGGVNE. The whole CDR3 region reads CASSYGLAGGVNEQFF.

The table lists this clone with many counts. The read terminates 3 residues before the CDR3 end, so the remaining end is supplied by the germline J gene. The chain joins TRBV5-1 to TRBJ2-2; a weak D match, TRBD2 (5 bases). This CDR3 has 14 amino acids. Germline loops: CDR1 SGHRS, CDR2 YFSETQ. Trimming took 5 bases from V and 1 from J, leaving 9 bases between them. CDR3 amino acids: CASSLGGNTGELFF. The covered CDR3 bases are TGCGCCAGCAGTCTAGGAGGGAACACCGGGGAG.

There are a few counts of this clone. The CDR3 end falls 3 residues outside the read, so it is completed with the germline J gene. The V gene is TRBV6-2 or TRBV6-3, the J gene TRBJ2-5; D gene unclear. CDR3 length: 13 amino acids. CDR1 and CDR2 from the germline V gene are MNHEY and SVGEGT. The V gene lost 6 bases and the J gene lost 4 bases, with 12 bases spanning the gap. CDR3 loop: CASRFGAPETQYF. The sequenced CDR3 bases are TGTGCCAGCAGGTTCGGTGCCCCAGAGACC.

The table lists this clone with many counts. The CDR3 end lies 3 residues beyond the end of the read and is filled in from the germline J gene. V gene TRBV20-1 combines with J gene TRBJ1-3; no reliable D call. The ends were cut back, 7 bases at V and 0 bases at J, with 7 bases in the middle. Germline V gene data show CDR1 as DFQATT and CDR2 as SNEGSKA (reference sequence). The CDR3 sequence is 12 residues long. This CDR3 is CSVQSSGNTIYF. Incomplete CDR3 DNA: TGCAGTGTACAGAGCTCTGGAAACACC.

This clone was seen ten or more times. The read halts 3 residues ahead of the CDR3 end, with the missing end drawn from the germline J gene. V usage is TRBV6-2 or TRBV6-3 and J usage is TRBJ2-3; the D is unclear. The CDR3 sequence is 15 residues long. V lost 6 bases, J lost 5 bases, and 18 bases lay in between. The V gene's germline CDR1 is MNHEY and CDR2 SVGEGT. The part of the CDR3 DNA that was read is TGTGCCAGCAGGCTAGACCGGCTGAGTGGAGATACG. Protein product: CASRLDRLSGDT. The full CDR3 sequence reads CASRLDRLSGDTQYF.

This clone came up many times. The CDR3 end lies 3 residues beyond the end of the read and is filled in from the germline J gene. The V gene is TRBV6-1, the J gene TRBJ2-7; D unresolved. Deletions cut 3 bases from V and 3 bases from J, with 12 bases between. CDR1 is MNHNS and CDR2 is SASEGT in the germline V gene. The CDR3 consists of 14 residues. CDR3 protein: CASSDGGQSYEQYF. The DNA read from the CDR3 is TGTGCCAGCAGTGATGGTGGGCAGAGCTACGAG.

This clone was detected ten times or more. The CDR3 sequence is CASSLDRRSDTQYF. The sequenced part of the CDR3 DNA is TGTGCCAGCAGCTTAGACAGGAGATCAGATACG. The chain joins TRBV7-3 to TRBJ2-3; possibly TRBD1 for D (6 bases). The read halts 3 residues ahead of the CDR3 end, with the missing end drawn from the germline J gene. V lost 2 bases, J lost 4 bases, and 10 bases lay in between. Germline CDR1 reads SGHTA; CDR2 reads FQGTGA. The CDR3 is 14 amino acids.

In its sample, this clone was seen many times. The read ends 3 residues early relative to the CDR3; the germline J gene fills the gap. The chain couples TRBV19 to TRBJ1-2, with 11 positions matching TRBD1. Germline CDR1 reads LNHDA; CDR2 reads SQIVND (reference sequence). V lost 5 bases and J lost 5; bases outside the gene matches: 4. The CDR3 consists of 14 residues. CDR3 region: CASSLGTGGYGYTF. The sequenced CDR3 bases are TGTGCCAGTAGTCTGGGGACAGGGGGATATGGC.

This clone has at least ten counts. Read coverage stops 3 residues before the CDR3 terminus; the germline J gene supplies the remainder. The J gene is TRBJ1-1, the V gene TRBV7-9; 10 bases line up with TRBD1. The trim removed 5 bases at V and 7 bases at J, leaving 7 bases unmatched. Germline CDR1 is SEHNR and CDR2 is FQNEAQ (reference sequence). The CDR3 has 14 residues. The CDR3 loop is CASSLFGTGVEAFF. The covered CDR3 bases are TGTGCCAGCAGCCTATTTGGGACAGGGGTTGAA.

This clone showed up just a few times. The read terminates 3 residues before the CDR3 end, so the remaining end is supplied by the germline J gene. This rearrangement joins TRBV7-2 to TRBJ2-7; TRBD2 matches 7 bases. The germline V gene has CDR1 SGHTA and CDR2 FQGNSA. With 5 bases clipped from V and 0 bases from J, the junction kept 7 bases outside the gene matches. This CDR3 is 15 amino acids long. The CDR3 bases that were read are TGTGCCAGCAGCCCCGGAGGGACTAACTCCTACGAG. Amino acid sequence: CASSPGGTNSYE. The complete CDR3 sequence is CASSPGGTNSYEQYF.

A few counts support this clone. With the read ending 3 residues before the CDR3 end, the germline J gene is used to fill in that end. The rearrangement uses TRBV18 and TRBJ2-1; no reliable D call. The germline V and J ends were trimmed by 6 bases and 5 bases, with 17 bases remaining between them. CDR1 is KGHSH and CDR2 is LQKENI in the germline V gene. This CDR3 is 15 amino acids long. Partial CDR3 DNA: TGTGCCAGCTCCCCTTTAAAGGGTTGGGACAATGAG. Its translation: CASSPLKGWDNE. The CDR3 as a whole reads CASSPLKGWDNEQFF.

The table lists this clone with a few counts. The CDR3 end falls 3 residues outside the read, so it is completed with the germline J gene. This chain connects TRBV18 to TRBJ2-1; 9 nucleotides agree with TRBD2. The CDR3 is 15 residues long. Trimming cost V 3 bases and J 9 bases; bases outside gene matches: 9. Germline V gene sequence: CDR1 KGHSH, CDR2 LQKENI. The CDR3 is CASSPSSGNNREQFF. The sequenced part of the CDR3 DNA is TGTGCCAGCTCACCGTCTAGCGGGAACAACCGTGAG.

Only a few counts were recorded for this clone. The read comes to an end 3 residues before the CDR3 does, leaving the germline J gene to fill in the end. Other DNA sequences in the sample encode the same CDR3. The chain carries TRBV18 and TRBJ1-5, with unresolved D. V was shortened by 4 bases and J by 0 bases, with 7 bases between the two germline ends. This CDR3 has 14 amino acids. Germline CDR1 KGHSH, CDR2 LQKENI. CDR3 amino acids: CASSRGNSNQPQHF. The DNA read from the CDR3 is TGTGCCAGCTCACGAGGCAATAGCAATCAGCCC.

This clone was found many times. The read ends 3 residues before the CDR3 terminus; that terminus is restored from the germline J gene. The gene calls are TRBV20-1 and TRBJ2-2; 8 bases map to TRBD1. The V gene's germline CDR1 is DFQATT and CDR2 SNEGSKA (reference sequence). CDR3 size: 18 residues. Trimming took 0 bases from V and 5 from J; bases not matched to a gene: 14. The covered CDR3 bases are TGCAGTGCTAGAGATCCGGGGAAAGGACAGGGTCGGACCGGGGAG. Residues: CSARDPGKGQGRTGE. The CDR3 in its entirety is CSARDPGKGQGRTGELFF.

This clone appeared a few times. Read coverage stops 3 residues before the CDR3 terminus; the germline J gene supplies the remainder. The rearrangement joins TRBV7-9 to TRBJ2-2; 10 bases are shared with TRBD2. The CDR3 runs 15 residues. V gave up 2 bases and J gave up 5 bases; unmatched junction bases: 2. Germline values: CDR1 SEHNR, CDR2 FQNEAQ (reference sequence). The CDR3 DNA, read in part, is TGTGCCAGCAGCTTACCGGGACTAGCGACCGGGGAG. Amino acids: CASSLPGLATGE. The whole CDR3 protein is CASSLPGLATGELFF.

This clone appeared a few times. Read sequence stops 3 residues before the CDR3 end, and the germline J gene provides the missing end. The chain is built from TRBV20-1 and TRBJ1-1; a possible D gene is TRBD1 (5 bases). Germline assignment: CDR1 DFQATT and CDR2 SNEGSKA (reference sequence). The CDR3 extends over 11 amino acids. Trimming left V 1 base short and J 7 bases short, with 7 bases between. The CDR3 sequence: CSARVTDEAFF. Partial CDR3 DNA: TGCAGTGCTAGAGTGACAGATGAA.

This clone was counted only a few times. The CDR3 end is not reached by the read, which stops 3 residues before it; the germline J gene fills it in. This rearrangement joins TRBV2 to TRBJ2-7, with 9 bases fitting TRBD1. Germline CDR1 reads SNHLY; CDR2 reads FYNNEI. The CDR3 runs 13 residues. V shed 7 bases and J 5 bases; nucleotides not matched to a gene: 6. CDR3 residues: CASTYRGRHEQYF. CDR3 bases read: TGTGCCAGCACCTACAGGGGGCGACACGAG.

About this clone itself: The junction and the germline gene differ at one end; a read error may be behind it. The CDR3 end lies 3 residues beyond the end of the read and is filled in from the germline J gene. The genes are TRBV7-9 and TRBJ1-5, with unresolved D. Germline-derived CDR1 and CDR2 are SEHNR and FQNEAQ (reference sequence). The CDR3 totals 11 residues. The covered CDR3 bases are TGTTCCAGCAGCCTCAAGGGGCCC. This sequence encodes CSSSLKGP. The full CDR3 sequence reads CSSSLKGPQHF.